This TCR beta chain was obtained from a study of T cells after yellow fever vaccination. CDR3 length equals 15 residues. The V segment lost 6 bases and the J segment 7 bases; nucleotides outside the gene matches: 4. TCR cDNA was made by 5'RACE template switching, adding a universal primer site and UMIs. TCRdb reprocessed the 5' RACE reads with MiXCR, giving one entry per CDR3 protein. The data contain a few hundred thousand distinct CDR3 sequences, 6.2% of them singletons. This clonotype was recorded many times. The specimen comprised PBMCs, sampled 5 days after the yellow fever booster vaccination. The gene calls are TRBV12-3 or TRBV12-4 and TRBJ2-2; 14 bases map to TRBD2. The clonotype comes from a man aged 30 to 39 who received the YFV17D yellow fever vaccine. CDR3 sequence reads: CASRGLAGVIGELFF. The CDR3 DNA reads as TGTGCCAGCAGGGGACTAGCGGGAGTTATCGGGGAGCTGTTTTTT.